The clone carrying this T cell receptor beta chain was observed a few times. Preparation of the TCRbeta library used unique molecular identifiers. Each CDR3 protein is one row after TCRdb ran MiXCR on the PCR reads. The sample lists 450,000 to 700,000 distinct CDR3 sequences; 27% were seen once. After removal of 3 bases from V and 10 bases from J, the junction contained 8 bases not matched to a gene. The CDR3 has 13 residues. Germline V gene lookup returns CDR1 DFQATT and CDR2 SNEGSKA (reference sequence). These data are taken from a study of T-cell reconstitution after alpha-beta-depleted transplantation in children.

Sequencing used PBMCs, obtained before TCRalphabeta/CD19-depleted stem cell transplant. The chain joins TRBV20-1 to TRBJ2-3; 9 bases map to TRBD2. The TCR originated in a boy in the first two years of life with Wiskott-Aldrich syndrome, due to receive a stem cell transplant. The CDR3 coding sequence is TGCAGTGCTAGGGTTCTAGCGGGATTAGCGCAGTATTTT. Its protein product is CSARVLAGLAQYF.